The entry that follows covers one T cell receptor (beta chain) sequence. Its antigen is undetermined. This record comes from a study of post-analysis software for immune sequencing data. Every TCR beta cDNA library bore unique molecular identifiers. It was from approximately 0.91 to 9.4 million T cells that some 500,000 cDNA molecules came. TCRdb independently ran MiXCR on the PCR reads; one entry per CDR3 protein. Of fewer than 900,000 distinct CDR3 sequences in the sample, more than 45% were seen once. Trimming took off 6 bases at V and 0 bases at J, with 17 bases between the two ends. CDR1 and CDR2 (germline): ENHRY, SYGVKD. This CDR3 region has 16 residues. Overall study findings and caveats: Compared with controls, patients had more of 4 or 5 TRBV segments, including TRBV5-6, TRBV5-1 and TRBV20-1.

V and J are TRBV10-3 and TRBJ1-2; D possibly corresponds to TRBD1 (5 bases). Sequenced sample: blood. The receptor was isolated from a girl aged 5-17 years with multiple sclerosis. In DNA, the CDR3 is TGTGCCATCAGCTTACAGGAGGTCCCTGCTAACTATGGCTACACCTTC. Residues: CAISLQEVPANYGYTF.